This T cell receptor (beta chain) stems from a study of cytomegalovirus exposure and HLA in healthy donors. Study conclusions and caveats: Upon later analysis, TCR association rates were observed to vary by HLA locus, being highest for DRB1 and lowest for HLA-C.

13 Jbeta primers and 60 Vbeta primers were used for the PCR. Generated by immunoSEQ multiplex PCR, the TCRdb table keeps only in-frame clones and is missing some. The sample gives some 200,000 clones, less than 80% of which show up once; 2.5% to 3.5% is in the top ten. Notes on this clone: Its specificity is unknown.

The germline V gene encodes CDR1 ENHRY and CDR2 SYGVKD. There are 14 residues in the CDR3. The V and J ends lost 6 bases and 0 bases, in that order; junction bases with no gene match: 3. Sequenced: PBMCs. The chain couples TRBV10-3 to TRBJ1-2; 8 bases fit TRBD1. The TCR comes from a man in his forties in good health and CMV-seronegative. The CDR3 DNA sequence: TGTGCCATCAGGGGACAGGCCCCTAACTATGGCTACACCTTC. It is translated as CAIRGQAPNYGYTF.